The sequence of this T cell receptor beta chain was determined in a study of beta chain features in type 1 diabetes (dated by TCRdb to the late 2010s). With regard to the full study: Mean age, gender distribution, total cell number and subset yield did not differ between patients and healthy donors. In the study, TCRB repertoires of sorted circulating CD4+ T cell subsets from recently diagnosed type 1 diabetes patients were compared with those of matched healthy donors. Naive and central memory subsets were obtained from all 30 or so donors, but regulatory and stem cell-like memory subsets were isolated from only 8 patients and roughly 8 healthy donors. A total of just under 110,000,000 sorted cells were examined across all samples, and RNA yield correlated strongly with the number of cells per subset. General findings and caveats noted by the study authors: Fewer insertions and more nucleotide deletions at VDJ recombination sites were observed in patients with type 1 diabetes, implying thymic rearrangement abnormalities. In all four CD4+ subsets, TCRB CDR3 length was moderately but significantly shorter in type 1 diabetes patients. Because cDNA was sequenced instead of genomic DNA, activated cells with high expression could be over-represented, although the groups did not differ in activation or CD3 levels. Naive, central memory and regulatory TCRB repertoires appeared to be more similar among patients than among healthy donors. Only small numbers of individuals were included in the HLA sub-analyses, which left unresolved whether HLA type had any influence on TCRB rearrangement. Shorter templates might have been favored by PCR, but patient and control samples were amplified and corrected together, so both groups would have been affected equally by any skew.

Based on the germline V gene, the CDR1 and CDR2 sequences are LGHNA and YNFKEQ. Here V drops 3 bases and J drops 6 bases, and the junction holds 18 bases not matched to any gene. The CDR3 goes from the cysteine to the phenylalanine over 21 residues. Only the CDR3 region is kept as DNA, spanning 63 bases read in frame from base 1. Each donor gave one peripheral blood draw, averaging approximately 120 mL, which was collected into heparinised tubes. A BD FACSAria II and a panel including CD45RO, CCR7, CD25, CD127, CD95 and CD27 were used to sort naive, central memory, regulatory and stem cell-like memory CD4+ T cells. All sorted populations exceeded 95% purity. PBMCs were separated immediately by Lymphoprep density gradient centrifugation and were stained directly, without being cultured. So that batch effects would be minimized, each experiment stained and sorted samples in pairs, pairing one healthy donor with one patient.

This clone was picked up a small number of times. Its antigen is currently not known. Per-nucleotide qualities are absent, and no much larger clonotype sits a single base away. The High Capacity cDNA Reverse Transcription Kit was used to reverse transcribe all of the isolated RNA, meaning that expressed TCRB transcripts were what got sequenced. Deep immunoSEQ sequencing was applied to naive, central memory and regulatory T cell samples, giving an average of about 3.4 million total reads per sample. Sorted cells were lysed in RLT buffer, and RNA was extracted using DNase-treated RNeasy Micro or Mini kits according to cell number. To prevent cross-contamination, every cell subset was processed on its own, while patient and healthy donor samples were processed together. Using the immunoSEQ multiplex PCR, TCRB sequences were amplified from cDNA into 87-bp fragments spanning the CDR3 region. Sequencing of the amplicons was performed on the Illumina HiSeq platform. For the original study's pipeline: PCR bias was corrected computationally using synthetic template baselines, and reads within Hamming distance 2 were collapsed, with unmergeable singletons discarded. Reads were aligned against IMGT so that V, D and J genes, CDR3 length and insertions or deletions at six rearrangement sites could be assigned. Within each subset, clonotype counts were normalized to sorted cell number, after which true diversity and Gini coefficients were computed with the tcR R package. The overlap coefficient, calculated on TCRB nucleotide sequences, was used to quantify repertoire sharing. Out-of-frame TCRB sequences from naive cells were analyzed to stand in for the pre-selection repertoire. Not all clones reach the TCRdb copy of this immuneACCESS table, which keeps in-frame sequences only. Checked studies attribute under half of the gap to unresolved V genes and leave the rest unexplained. V and J calls and clone size are as listed in that table; D and trimming were resolved from the DNA. The sample data list over 500,000 clones, and around 15% of these were observed just once. In total, the top ten clones hold approximately 0.099% of the sample.

Sequencing was done on a sample of naive CD4+ T cells from blood. The sample's cell subset or site label, decoded: true naive CD4+ T cells. This chain is built from TRBV4-2 and TRBJ2-1; TRBD2 lines up with 15 middle nucleotides. The clonotype comes from a man aged 18-30 years in good health. CDR3 reads: CASSHMSGLAGGPSAFNEQFF. Here is the DNA: TGTGCCAGCAGCCACATGAGCGGACTAGCGGGAGGGCCAAGTGCCTTCAATGAGCAGTTCTTC.